The present TCR beta chain was sequenced within a study of graft-versus-host responses after intestinal transplantation (dated by TCRdb to the early 2020s). Turning to the overall study: The transplants that recipients got were multivisceral, liver-intestinal, or isolated intestinal. Alloreactive clones were identified by sequencing pre-transplant mixed lymphocyte reaction products and comparing these products with unstimulated pre-transplant donor and recipient T cells. Anti-thymocyte globulin induction was given to all recipients, followed by maintenance tacrolimus and steroids for around three years. Donor T cell macrochimerism was defined as a peak of at least 4% donor T cells among recipient peripheral blood mononuclear cells. The cohort enrolled approximately 24 intestinal transplant recipients, one of whom was a retransplant, and a few patients without pretransplant specimens were excluded. Rather than being sequenced by the commercial service, samples from three later patients were sequenced in-house on an Illumina MiSeq and processed with MiXCR. Bulk TCR-beta CDR3 sequencing was used to track graft-versus-host and host-versus-graft alloreactive T cell clones in the graft, circulation and bone marrow after intestinal transplantation.

Points on this clone: What this receptor recognizes is not known. Nothing much larger sits one base from this clone, and base qualities are not available.

V is trimmed back by 4 bases and J by 4 bases, and the junction contains 1 base that no gene match accounts for. Including the terminal cysteine and phenylalanine, the CDR3 comprises 13 residues. Just CDR3 DNA is preserved here, 39 bases in frame from base 1. Taken from the germline V gene (reference sequence), the CDR1 and CDR2 loops are GTSNPN and SVGIG. General conclusions and limits of the study: The relatively low number and heterogeneity of intestinal transplant patients limited the conclusions. Early after transplant, peak levels of circulating GvH clones were found to be associated with declines in HvG clones. GvH clones were detected in recipient bone marrow, and some of these GvH clones were observed earlier in ileal mucosa or blood, consistent with an intestinal mucosal origin. In the allografts of patients with donor T cell macrochimerism, GvH to HvG T cell clonal ratios were high.

To prepare the library, the immunoSEQ multiplex PCR assay was applied. For most patients, genomic DNA was isolated with the Qiagen DNeasy Blood and Tissue Kit and shipped frozen to Adaptive Biotechnologies for TCR sequencing. Adaptive Biotechnologies carried out high-throughput TCR-beta CDR3 sequencing of genomic DNA for most patients. The published analysis was carried out like this. Adaptive's ImmunoSEQ software was the source of the TCR sequencing data for 15 to 20 patients, while three other patients were processed with MiXCR and VDJtools. To correct CD4 versus CD8 sorting errors, sequences present in both subsets at a frequency ratio below 5:1 were removed. Because the origin of CDR3 nucleotide sequences shared between donor and recipient could not be assigned, those sequences were removed. To be classed as alloreactive, a clone needed at least 2-fold expansion over unstimulated cells and a minimum CFSE-low frequency of 0.002% (template counts) or 0.001% (read counts). Mappable clones were those detected in sequenced pre-transplant spleen, lymph node, or MLR CFSE-low populations of the donor or recipient. Cumulative frequency of alloreactive clones was calculated as a percentage of all sequences weighted by copy number. The immuneACCESS repertoire file appears here via TCRdb, limited to in-frame rearrangements. These files lack a portion of the clones; in checked studies, under half of the deficit traces to unresolved V genes, and the cause of the others is not known. V, J and clone size are those of that table, while D and trimming were read from the DNA. The sample table lists approximately 70,000 clones, over 70% of them with a count of one. 0.39% of the sample lies in the top ten.

The sample's time point label, decoded: cells obtained before transplantation from donor or recipient. CD3+CD4+ and CD3+CD8+ populations were FACS-sorted from unstimulated pre-transplant donor and recipient cells taken from spleen or lymph nodes. The sample was unstimulated CD4+ T cells sorted from spleen or lymph node cells, taken before transplant. The receptor comes from a human donor who was the organ donor for an intestinal transplant. This chain is built from TRBV30 and TRBJ2-2, and 9 junction bases match TRBD1. In nucleotide form, the sequence is TGTGCCTGGATGACAGGGGGCACCGGGGAGCTGTTTTTT. This sequence encodes CAWMTGGTGELFF.